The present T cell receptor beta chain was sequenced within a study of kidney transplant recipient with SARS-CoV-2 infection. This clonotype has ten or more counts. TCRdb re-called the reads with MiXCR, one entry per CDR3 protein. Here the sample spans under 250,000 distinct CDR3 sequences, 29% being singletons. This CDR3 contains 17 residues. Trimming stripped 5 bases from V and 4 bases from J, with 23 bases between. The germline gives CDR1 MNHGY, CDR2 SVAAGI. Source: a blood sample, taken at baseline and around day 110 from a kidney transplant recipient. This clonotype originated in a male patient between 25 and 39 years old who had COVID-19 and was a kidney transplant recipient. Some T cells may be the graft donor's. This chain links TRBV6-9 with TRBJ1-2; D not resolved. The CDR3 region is CASSVRQPYGKTYGYTF. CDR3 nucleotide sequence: TGTGCCAGCAGTGTTCGGCAGCCTTACGGAAAGACCTATGGCTACACCTTC.